These 28 T cell receptor beta chains originate from one sample sequenced in a study of T cell responses to AZD1222 COVID-19 vaccine. Sequenced by immunoSEQ multiplex PCR; TCRdb stores in-frame clones only, minus some. This table has about 150,000 clones, about 88% appearing once. The sample here was peripheral blood, taken on day 0 of AZD1222 vaccination. These receptors were taken from an adult in good health.

The genes are TRBV7-9 and TRBJ1-1, with D possibly being TRBD1 (5 bases). V was shortened by 1 base and J by 5 bases, with 14 bases between the two germline ends. The CDR3 runs 15 residues. Germline CDR1 and CDR2: SEHNR and FQNEAQ (reference sequence). The CDR3 reads CASSLVVGGSTEAFF. In DNA, the CDR3 is TGTGCCAGCAGCTTAGTAGTGGGGGGTAGTACTGAAGCTTTCTTT. Combining the CDR3 with reference TRBV7-9 and TRBJ1-1 gives the whole variable domain DTGVSQNPRHKITKRGQNVTFRCDPISEHNRLYWYRQTLGQGPEFLTYFQNEAQLEKSRLLSDRFSAERPKGSFSTLEIQRTEQGDSAMYLCASSLVVGGSTEAFFGQGTRLTVV.

The V and J genes are TRBV7-6 and TRBJ1-6, with a tentative D call TRBD1 (6 bases). Germline V gene lookup returns CDR1 SGHVS and CDR2 FNYEAQ. With 1 base removed from V and 6 bases from J, the gap between germline ends came to 13 bases. CDR3 length equals 16 residues. CDR3 amino acids: CASSLEVTGGNSPLHF. In DNA form, the CDR3 reads TGTGCCAGCAGCTTAGAAGTGACAGGCGGTAATTCACCCCTCCACTTT.

The genes are TRBV29-1 and TRBJ2-1; weak D call: TRBD2 (5 bases). The V and J ends lost 6 bases and 10 bases respectively, with 16 bases between them. CDR1 and CDR2 (germline): SQVTM, ANQGSEA. The CDR3 consists of 12 residues. CDR3 sequence reads: CSVGLGVGEQFF. The CDR3, as DNA: TGCAGCGTCGGACTTGGTGTTGGAGAGCAGTTCTTC.

This clone was picked up one time. The chain employs TRBV9 and TRBJ1-5, with D maybe TRBD1 (5 bases). Trimming took 5 bases from V and 0 from J, leaving 24 bases between them. Germline CDR1 reads SGDLS; CDR2 reads YYNGEE. The CDR3 covers 19 residues. The CDR3 here is CASRPWSPGRKYSNQPQHF. CDR3 bases: TGTGCCAGCAGGCCCTGGTCCCCGGGACGCAAGTATAGCAATCAGCCCCAGCATTTT.

The V call is TRBV6-5, the J call TRBJ2-5; D may be TRBD2 (6 bases). Germline V gene sequence: CDR1 MNHEY, CDR2 SVGAGI. V lost 6 bases and J lost 5, with 19 bases in between. The CDR3 totals 15 residues. CDR3 amino acids: CASSPNPGLSETQYF. The CDR3 DNA reads as TGTGCCAGCAGCCCAAACCCGGGACTTTCGGAGACCCAGTACTTC.

Of note for this clone: In the same sample, other DNA sequences code for this CDR3. This sequence joins TRBV7-2 and TRBJ1-2; D not resolved. V was clipped by 1 base and J by 1 base, with 7 bases between them. Germline CDR1 reads SGHTA; CDR2 reads FQGNSA. The CDR3 is made up of 14 amino acids. CDR3 residues: CASSLDPGNYGYTF. Here the CDR3 DNA reads TGTGCCAGCAGCTTAGATCCGGGTAACTATGGCTACACCTTC. Drawing the rest from reference TRBV7-2 and TRBJ1-2, the complete variable domain is GAGVSQSPSNKVTEKGKDVELRCDPISGHTALYWYRQSLGQGLEFLIYFQGNSAPDKSGLPSDRFSAERTGGSVSTLTIQRTQQEDSAVYLCASSLDPGNYGYTFGSGTRLTVV.

The chain uses TRBV19 and TRBJ2-1; D might be TRBD2 (6 bases). This CDR3 is 16 amino acids long. Germline V gene lookup returns CDR1 LNHDA and CDR2 SQIVND (reference sequence). V was cut by 5 bases and J by 2 bases, with 16 bases left in between. CDR3 DNA: TGTGCCAGTAGTCTGACCCCCGGAGGGGCCTACAATGAGCAGTTCTTC. The encoded protein is CASSLTPGGAYNEQFF.

The chain recombines TRBV4-3 with TRBJ2-2; TRBD2 might be the D (5 bases). CDR1 is LGHNA, CDR2 YSLEER, per germline. This CDR3 spans 18 amino acids. The V and J ends lost 1 base and 0 bases respectively, with 15 bases between them. CDR3 residues: CASSQVVVGSTNTGELFF. The CDR3 bases are TGCGCCAGCAGCCAAGTTGTTGTTGGGAGTACGAACACCGGGGAGCTGTTTTTT.

This chain connects TRBV6-5 to TRBJ1-3; D gene uncertain. CDR1 MNHEY and CDR2 SVGAGI come from the germline V gene. CDR3 size: 12 residues. The V end was cut by 4 bases, the J end by 3 bases, with 4 bases between. CDR3 nucleotides: TGTGCCAGCAGTTTCAATGGAAACACCATATATTTT. Protein product: CASSFNGNTIYF.

This chain uses TRBV12-5 with TRBJ2-1, with D perhaps being TRBD1 or TRBD2 (6 bases each). The germline CDR1 and CDR2 sequences are LGHNT and FRNRAP. Between the trimmed V and J ends, which lost 1 base and 8 bases, there was a span of 12 bases. This CDR3 contains 14 residues. The CDR3 DNA is TGTGCTAGTGGTTTGGGGGGGGCGTTTCATGAGCAGTTCTTC. It encodes CASGLGGAFHEQFF.

The genes are TRBV19 and TRBJ2-1, with TRBD2 matching over 12 bases. With 3 bases clipped from V and 8 bases from J, the junction kept 17 bases outside the gene matches. CDR3 length: 19 residues. Germline CDR1 reads LNHDA; CDR2 reads SQIVND (reference sequence). The chain's CDR3 is CASSIKASGGASVGYEQFF. Here the CDR3 DNA reads TGTGCCAGTAGTATTAAGGCTAGCGGGGGGGCCTCCGTTGGGTATGAGCAGTTCTTC.

The chain uses TRBV5-8 and TRBJ1-1; maybe TRBD1 (5 bases). Trimming cost V 4 bases and J 0 bases, with 10 bases left between them. Germline lookup yields CDR1 SGHTS and CDR2 YDEGEE. CDR3 length equals 14 residues. The CDR3 DNA is TGTGCCAGCAGCGCGCAGGGCGTGAACACTGAAGCTTTCTTT. Translated: CASSAQGVNTEAFF.

V gene TRBV25-1 combines with J gene TRBJ1-1, with TRBD1 matching over 7 bases. The junction had 4 bases not matched to a gene; V was cut back by 0 bases and J by 3 bases. The CDR3 extends over 15 amino acids. CDR1 is MGHDK and CDR2 is SYGVNS in the germline V gene. CDR3 region: CASSEYPGGDTEAFF. In nucleotides, the CDR3 is TGTGCCAGCAGTGAATATCCAGGGGGAGACACTGAAGCTTTCTTT.

About this clone: The same CDR3 also results from other DNA sequences found in this sample. The chain carries TRBV18 and TRBJ1-2, with D possibly TRBD1 on 5 matching bases. V was clipped by 2 bases and J by 3 bases, with 7 bases between them. The CDR3 runs 13 residues. CDR1 is KGHSH, CDR2 LQKENI, per germline. The CDR3 sequence is CASSPSGDYGYTF. Here the CDR3 DNA reads TGTGCCAGCTCACCATCGGGGGACTATGGCTACACCTTC.

The rearrangement joins TRBV28 to TRBJ1-1, with TRBD1 as a possible D gene (5 bases). This CDR3 contains 12 residues. CDR1 MDHEN and CDR2 SYDVKM come from the germline V gene. V was trimmed by 4 bases and J by 8 bases, leaving 11 bases between them. The CDR3 loop reads CASSSPTVEAFF. DNA for the CDR3: TGTGCCAGCAGTTCACCGACAGTCGAAGCTTTCTTT.

The chain combines TRBV20-1 with TRBJ1-3; D not resolved. This CDR3 region has 13 residues. V gave up 3 bases and J gave up 3 bases, with 9 bases separating them. Germline V gene sequence: CDR1 DFQATT, CDR2 SNEGSKA (reference sequence). The CDR3 DNA follows: TGCAGTGCTAGTGCGGGGAATGGAAACACCATATATTTT. As protein: CSASAGNGNTIYF.

V gene TRBV7-9 combines with J gene TRBJ2-5, with TRBD1 matching 8 bases. Germline CDR1 is SEHNR and CDR2 is FQNEAQ (reference sequence). This CDR3 is built from 17 residues. The V gene end was trimmed by 4 bases and the J gene end by 3 bases; junction bases not matched to a gene: 13. The CDR3 sequence is CASSSTYDRGRKETQYF. CDR3 DNA sequence: TGTGCCAGCAGCTCGACCTACGACAGGGGACGGAAAGAGACCCAGTACTTC.

V and J are TRBV5-3 and TRBJ2-7; TRBD1 aligns across 8 bases. TRBV5-3 is marked as an open reading frame, function uncertain. The CDR3 consists of 15 residues. The V and J ends lost 2 bases and 1 base, in that order; junction bases with no gene match: 5. The CDR3 DNA follows: TGTGCCAGAAGCTTCAGGGACAGGCTGTCCTACGAGCAGTACTTC. Protein product: CARSFRDRLSYEQYF.

The chain couples TRBV7-9 to TRBJ2-2; D is unclear. V lost 7 bases and J 1 base, leaving 10 bases between the germline ends. CDR3 length equals 14 residues. Looked up from germline, CDR1 is SEHNR and CDR2 is FQNEAQ (reference sequence). The DNA for the CDR3 is TGTGCCAGCACCAAGGTGGGGAACACCGGGGAGCTGTTTTTT. Amino acid sequence: CASTKVGNTGELFF.

This clone was detected once. This chain uses TRBV10-3 with TRBJ2-2; D possibly corresponds to TRBD2 (5 bases). CDR1 ENHRY and CDR2 SYGVKD come from the germline V gene. The CDR3 extends over 15 amino acids. V was shortened by 2 bases and J by 1 base, with 8 bases between the two germline ends. This CDR3 is CAISEKRRNTGELFF. The CDR3 DNA is TGTGCCATCAGTGAGAAGCGGCGGAACACCGGGGAGCTGTTTTTT.

The genes are TRBV28 and TRBJ1-3; D call uncertain. Trimming took off 7 bases at V and 2 bases at J, with 12 bases between the two ends. This CDR3 contains 14 residues. Germline V gene sequence: CDR1 MDHEN, CDR2 SYDVKM. The CDR3 DNA sequence: TGTGCCAGCACTGGTGGGGAGACTGGAAACACCATATATTTT. Its protein is CASTGGETGNTIYF.

The CDR3 loop is CASSQGTSGGREQFF. CDR3 bases: TGTGCCAGCAGCCAGGGGACTAGCGGGGGGCGGGAGCAGTTCTTC. This rearrangement joins TRBV3-1 (or the pseudogene TRBV3-2) to TRBJ2-1; 15 bases fit TRBD2. Germline V gene lookup returns CDR1 LGHDT and CDR2 YNNKEL (reference sequence). The J segment lost 10 bases and the V segment lost 3 bases, leaving 4 bases of the junction unmatched. The CDR3 runs 15 residues.

The chain combines TRBV29-1 with TRBJ2-5; 16 bases align to TRBD2. Trimming took 4 bases from V and 4 from J; bases not matched to a gene: 3. CDR3 size: 15 residues. The V gene's germline CDR1 is SQVTM and CDR2 ANQGSEA. The CDR3 reads CSVGGTSGGAETQYF. The CDR3 coding sequence is TGCAGCGTTGGAGGGACTAGCGGGGGGGCAGAGACCCAGTACTTC.

In this sample, this clone turned up a few times. The chain employs TRBV3-1 (or the pseudogene TRBV3-2) and TRBJ1-3; D ambiguous. Germline CDR1 and CDR2: LGHDT and YNNKEL (reference sequence). The length of the CDR3 is 15 residues. Trimming took 7 bases from V and 0 from J, leaving 13 bases between them. Written as DNA, the CDR3 is TGTGCCAGCACCCCTCCTTCGAGCTCTGGAAACACCATATATTTT. Translating it yields CASTPPSSSGNTIYF.

The chain joins TRBV5-4 to TRBJ2-7; 7 nucleotides match TRBD1. The CDR3 covers 14 residues. V was pared by 0 bases and J by 4 bases, with 4 bases of the junction left unmatched. From germline, CDR1 is SGHNT and CDR2 YYREEE (reference sequence). For the CDR3, the DNA is TGTGCCAGCAGCTTGGGGACAGGTGAATACGAGCAGTACTTC. Translation gives CASSLGTGEYEQYF.

This chain joins TRBV19 and TRBJ1-2; 9 nucleotides agree with TRBD1. The CDR3 contains 14 residues. The V gene end was trimmed by 7 bases and the J gene end by 3 bases; junction bases not matched to a gene: 6. Germline V gives CDR1 LNHDA, CDR2 SQIVND (reference sequence). The DNA for the CDR3 is TGTGCCAGTAACAGGGGGCGCGAATACTATGGCTACACCTTC. Translating gives CASNRGREYYGYTF.

This clone came up a few times. The CDR3 nucleotides read TGTGCCAGCAGTGAAGGGGACCCCTCTGGAAACACCATATATTTT. This codes for CASSEGDPSGNTIYF. The chain couples TRBV6-1 to TRBJ1-3; TRBD1 is a possible D gene (5 bases). Trimming pared 1 base from V and 0 bases from J, leaving 7 bases between. Germline CDR1 reads MNHNS; CDR2 reads SASEGT. The CDR3 loop spans 15 amino acids.

The chain recombines TRBV6-7 with TRBJ1-1; TRBD1 matches at 8 bases. TRBV6-7 is sorted into the ORF group, with uncertain function. There are 10 residues in the CDR3. V lost 8 bases, J lost 8 bases, and 1 base stayed unmatched. CDR3 bases: TGTGCCAGCCGGGACAGGGAAGCTTTCTTT. It specifies CASRDREAFF.